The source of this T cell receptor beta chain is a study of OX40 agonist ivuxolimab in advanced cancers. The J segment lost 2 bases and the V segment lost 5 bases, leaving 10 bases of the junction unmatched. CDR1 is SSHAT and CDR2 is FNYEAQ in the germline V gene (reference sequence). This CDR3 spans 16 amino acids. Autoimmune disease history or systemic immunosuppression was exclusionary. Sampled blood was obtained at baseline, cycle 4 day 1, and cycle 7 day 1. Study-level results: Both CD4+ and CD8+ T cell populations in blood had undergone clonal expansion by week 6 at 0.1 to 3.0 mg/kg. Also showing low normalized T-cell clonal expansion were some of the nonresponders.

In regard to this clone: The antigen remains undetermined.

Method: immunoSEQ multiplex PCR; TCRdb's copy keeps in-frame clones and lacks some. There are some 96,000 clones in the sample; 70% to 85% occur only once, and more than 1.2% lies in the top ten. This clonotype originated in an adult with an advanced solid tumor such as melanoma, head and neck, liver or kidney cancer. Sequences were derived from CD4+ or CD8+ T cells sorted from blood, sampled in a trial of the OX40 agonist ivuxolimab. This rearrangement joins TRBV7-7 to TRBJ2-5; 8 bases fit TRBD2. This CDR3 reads CASSPGLALVQETQYF. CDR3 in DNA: TGTGCCAGCAGCCCAGGACTAGCTTTAGTTCAAGAGACCCAGTACTTC.